This entry lists 2 T cell receptor beta chains sequenced from one sample in a study of T cell responses to AZD1222 COVID-19 vaccine. Clones were sequenced by immunoSEQ multiplex PCR, and TCRdb holds only the in-frame ones, with some missing. The data show some 100,000 clones, about 90% seen once. The specimen comprised peripheral blood, sampled on day 0 of AZD1222 vaccination. All receptors derive from an adult in good health.

The chain uses TRBV5-4 and TRBJ1-4; 7 bases match TRBD1. From germline, CDR1 is SGHNT and CDR2 YYREEE (reference sequence). The trim removed 1 base at V and 5 bases at J, leaving 8 bases unmatched. The CDR3 sequence is 16 residues long. CDR3 sequence: CASSLKYRGGNEKLFF. As DNA, the CDR3 is TGTGCCAGCAGCTTGAAATACAGGGGTGGAAATGAAAAACTGTTTTTT. Looking up the rest from reference TRBV5-4 and TRBJ1-4 gives the full variable domain: ETGVTQSPTHLIKTRGQQVTLRCSSQSGHNTVSWYQQALGQGPQFIFQYYREEENGRGNFPPRFSGLQFPNYSSELNVNALELDDSALYLCASSLKYRGGNEKLFFGSGTQLSVL.

The chain carries TRBV7-2 and TRBJ2-7, with D possibly matching TRBD2 (6 bases). CDR3 length: 13 amino acids. CDR1 and CDR2 from the germline V gene are SGHTA and FQGNSA. With 4 bases removed from V and 4 bases from J, the gap between germline ends came to 11 bases. This CDR3 is CASSSPGVYEQYF. DNA of the CDR3: TGTGCCAGCAGCTCCCCGGGGGTTTACGAGCAGTACTTC. The variable domain in full, with the rest retrieved from reference TRBV7-2 and TRBJ2-7, is GAGVSQSPSNKVTEKGKDVELRCDPISGHTALYWYRQSLGQGLEFLIYFQGNSAPDKSGLPSDRFSAERTGGSVSTLTIQRTQQEDSAVYLCASSSPGVYEQYFGPGTRLTVT.